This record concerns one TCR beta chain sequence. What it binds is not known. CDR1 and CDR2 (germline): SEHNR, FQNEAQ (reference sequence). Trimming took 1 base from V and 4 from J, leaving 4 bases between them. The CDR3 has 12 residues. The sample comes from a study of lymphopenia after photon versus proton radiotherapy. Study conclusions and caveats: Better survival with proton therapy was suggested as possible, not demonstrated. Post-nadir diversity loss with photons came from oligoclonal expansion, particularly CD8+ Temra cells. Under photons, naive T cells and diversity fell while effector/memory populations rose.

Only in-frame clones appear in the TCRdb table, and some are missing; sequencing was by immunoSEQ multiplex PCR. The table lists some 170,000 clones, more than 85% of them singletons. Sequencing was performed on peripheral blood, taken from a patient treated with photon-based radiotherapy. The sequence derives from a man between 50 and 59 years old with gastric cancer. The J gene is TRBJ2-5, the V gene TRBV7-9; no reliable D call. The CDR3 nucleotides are TGTGCCAGCAGCTTAGACTTAGAGACCCAGTACTTC. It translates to CASSLDLETQYF. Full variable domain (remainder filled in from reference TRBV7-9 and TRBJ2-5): DTGVSQNPRHKITKRGQNVTFRCDPISEHNRLYWYRQTLGQGPEFLTYFQNEAQLEKSRLLSDRFSAERPKGSFSTLEIQRTEQGDSAMYLCASSLDLETQYFGPGTRLLVL.